The text below deals with one TCR beta chain. As yet, its antigen is unknown. The genes and germline here are from mouse. The read ends 1 residue before the CDR3 terminus; that terminus is restored from the germline J gene. These data originate in a study of tissue T cells after allogeneic stem cell transplantation. The study, taken as a whole, reports: Sampling depth was limited, and the cohort was small and clinically varied. Which tissue TCRs were alloreactive or antigen-specific was not determined. Some clones might be persisting host cells. Within patients, tissue anatomy strongly shaped TCR repertoire composition.

Profiling relied on immunoSEQ multiplex PCR, and the TCRdb table lists in-frame clones only, not all of them. The sample contains 40,000 to 50,000 clones, over 70% of which appear only once. V was trimmed by 8 bases and J by 0 bases, leaving 5 bases between them. The length of the CDR3 is 11 residues. CDR1 and CDR2 (germline): SGHSN, HYEKVE. The receptor's source is a pool of C57BL/6 mice in good health. What was sequenced was sorted cells pooled from one or two spleens. This rearrangement joins TRBV12-1 to TRBJ2-3; D is unresolved. CDR3 amino acids: CATFSAETLYF. The part of the CDR3 DNA that was read is TGTGCCACGTTTAGTGCAGAAACGCTGTAT.